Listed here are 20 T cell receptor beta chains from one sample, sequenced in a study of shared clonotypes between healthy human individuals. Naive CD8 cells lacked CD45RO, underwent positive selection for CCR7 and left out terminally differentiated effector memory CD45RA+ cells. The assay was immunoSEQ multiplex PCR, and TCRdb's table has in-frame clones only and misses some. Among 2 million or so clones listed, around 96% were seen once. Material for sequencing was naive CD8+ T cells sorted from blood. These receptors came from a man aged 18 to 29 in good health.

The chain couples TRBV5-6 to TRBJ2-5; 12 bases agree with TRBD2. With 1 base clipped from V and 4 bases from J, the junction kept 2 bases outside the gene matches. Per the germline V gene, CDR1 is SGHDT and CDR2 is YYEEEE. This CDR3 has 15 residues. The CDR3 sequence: CASSLWTSGVETQYF. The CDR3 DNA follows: TGTGCCAGCAGCTTGTGGACTAGCGGGGTAGAGACCCAGTACTTC.

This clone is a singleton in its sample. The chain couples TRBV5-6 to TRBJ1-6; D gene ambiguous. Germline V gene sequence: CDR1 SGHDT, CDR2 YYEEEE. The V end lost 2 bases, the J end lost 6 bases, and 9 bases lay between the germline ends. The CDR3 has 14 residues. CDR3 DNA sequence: TGTGCCAGCAGCTTCGAGGAGGCTAATTCACCCCTCCACTTT. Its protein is CASSFEEANSPLHF.

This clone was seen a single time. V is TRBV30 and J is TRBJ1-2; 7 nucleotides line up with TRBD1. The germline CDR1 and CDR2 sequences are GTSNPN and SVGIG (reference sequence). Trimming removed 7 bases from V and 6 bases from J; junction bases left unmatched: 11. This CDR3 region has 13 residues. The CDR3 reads CASTAEGADGYTF. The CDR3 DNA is TGTGCCTCAACAGCTGAGGGGGCTGATGGCTACACCTTC.

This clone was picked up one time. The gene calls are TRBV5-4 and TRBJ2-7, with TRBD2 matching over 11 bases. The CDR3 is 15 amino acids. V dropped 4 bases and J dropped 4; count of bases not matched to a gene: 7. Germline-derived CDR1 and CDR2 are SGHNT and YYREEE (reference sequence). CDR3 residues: CASSRPSGGTYEQYF. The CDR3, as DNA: TGTGCCAGCAGCCGCCCTAGCGGGGGGACGTACGAGCAGTACTTC.

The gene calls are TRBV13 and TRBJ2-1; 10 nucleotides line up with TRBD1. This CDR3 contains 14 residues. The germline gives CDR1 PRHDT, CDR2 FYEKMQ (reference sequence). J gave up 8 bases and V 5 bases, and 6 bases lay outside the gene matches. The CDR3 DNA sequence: TGTGCCAGCAGCGGAACCGGGACAGGGGATGAGCAGTTCTTC. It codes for CASSGTGTGDEQFF.

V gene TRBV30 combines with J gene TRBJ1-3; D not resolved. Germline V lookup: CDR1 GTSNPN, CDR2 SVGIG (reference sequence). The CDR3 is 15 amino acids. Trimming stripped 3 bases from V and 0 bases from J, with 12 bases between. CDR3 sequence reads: CAWSPRWGSGNTIYF. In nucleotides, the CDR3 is TGTGCCTGGAGCCCTAGGTGGGGCTCTGGAAACACCATATATTTT.

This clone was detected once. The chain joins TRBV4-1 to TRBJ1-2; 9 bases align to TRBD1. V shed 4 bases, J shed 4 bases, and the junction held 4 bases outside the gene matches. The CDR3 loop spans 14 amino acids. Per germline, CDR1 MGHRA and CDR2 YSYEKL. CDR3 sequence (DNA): TGCGCCAGCAGCCCCGGGACAGGGATCTATGGCTACACCTTC. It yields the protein CASSPGTGIYGYTF.

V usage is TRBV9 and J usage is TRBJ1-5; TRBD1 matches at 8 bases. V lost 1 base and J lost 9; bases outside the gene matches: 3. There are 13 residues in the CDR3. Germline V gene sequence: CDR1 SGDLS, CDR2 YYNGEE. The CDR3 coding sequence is TGTGCCAGCAGCGTATCGGGGACAGGGCCCCAGCATTTT. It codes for CASSVSGTGPQHF.

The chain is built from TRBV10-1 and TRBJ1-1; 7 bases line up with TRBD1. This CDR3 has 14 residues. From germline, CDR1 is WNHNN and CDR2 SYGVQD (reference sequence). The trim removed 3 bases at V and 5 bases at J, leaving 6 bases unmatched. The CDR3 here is CASSDNPGGTEAFF. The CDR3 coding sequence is TGCGCCAGCAGTGATAATCCAGGGGGGACTGAAGCTTTCTTT.

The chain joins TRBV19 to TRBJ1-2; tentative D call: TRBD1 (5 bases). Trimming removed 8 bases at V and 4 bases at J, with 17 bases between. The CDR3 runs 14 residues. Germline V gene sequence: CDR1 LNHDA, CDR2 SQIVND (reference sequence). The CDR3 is CASAGTVDLYGYTF. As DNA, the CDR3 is TGTGCCAGTGCCGGGACTGTTGACCTCTATGGCTACACCTTC.

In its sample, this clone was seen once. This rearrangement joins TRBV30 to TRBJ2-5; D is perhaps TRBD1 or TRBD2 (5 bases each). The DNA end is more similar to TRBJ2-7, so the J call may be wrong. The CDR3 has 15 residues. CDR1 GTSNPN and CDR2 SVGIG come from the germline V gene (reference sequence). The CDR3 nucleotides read TGTGCCTGGAGTGTACTCCCGGGGCCAGGCTACGAGCAGTACTTC. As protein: CAWSVLPGPGYEQYF.

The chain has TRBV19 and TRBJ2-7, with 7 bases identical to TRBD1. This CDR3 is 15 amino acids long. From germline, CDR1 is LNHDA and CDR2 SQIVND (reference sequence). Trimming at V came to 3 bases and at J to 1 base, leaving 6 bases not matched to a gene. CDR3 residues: CASSIAGTESYEQYF. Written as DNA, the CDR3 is TGTGCCAGTAGTATCGCCGGGACAGAATCCTACGAGCAGTACTTC.

The CDR3 DNA follows: TGCGCCAGCAGCCAAGATCAAGGCCGATACACTGAAGCTTTCTTT. This gives the protein CASSQDQGRYTEAFF. J is TRBJ1-1 and V is TRBV4-3; D gene uncertain. The V gene's germline CDR1 is LGHNA and CDR2 YSLEER. The CDR3 covers 15 residues. Trimming left V 0 bases short and J 3 bases short, with 11 bases between.

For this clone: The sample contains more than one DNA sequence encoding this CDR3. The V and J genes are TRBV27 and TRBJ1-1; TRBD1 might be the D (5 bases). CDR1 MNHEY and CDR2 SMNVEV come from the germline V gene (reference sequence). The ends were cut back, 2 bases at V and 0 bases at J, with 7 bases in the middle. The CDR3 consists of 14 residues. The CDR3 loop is CASSLQGMNTEAFF. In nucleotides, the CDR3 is TGTGCCAGCAGTTTACAGGGCATGAACACTGAAGCTTTCTTT.

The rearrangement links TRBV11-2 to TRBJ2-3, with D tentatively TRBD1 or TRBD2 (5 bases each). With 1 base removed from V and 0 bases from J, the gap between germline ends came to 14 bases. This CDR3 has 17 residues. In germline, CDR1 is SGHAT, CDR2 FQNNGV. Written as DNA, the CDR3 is TGTGCCAGCAGCTTAGTTGAGGGGCATTCTAGCACAGATACGCAGTATTTT. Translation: CASSLVEGHSSTDTQYF. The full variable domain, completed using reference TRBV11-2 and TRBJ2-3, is EAGVAQSPRYKIIEKRQSVAFWCNPISGHATLYWYQQILGQGPKLLIQFQNNGVVDDSQLPKDRFSAERLKGVDSTLKIQPAKLEDSAVYLCASSLVEGHSSTDTQYFGPGTRLTVL.

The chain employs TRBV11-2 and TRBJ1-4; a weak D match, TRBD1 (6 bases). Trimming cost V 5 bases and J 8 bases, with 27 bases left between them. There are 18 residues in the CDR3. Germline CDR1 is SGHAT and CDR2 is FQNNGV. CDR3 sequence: CASSQRPGATRVNEKLFF. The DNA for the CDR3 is TGTGCCAGCAGCCAAAGGCCAGGGGCCACCAGGGTGAACGAAAAACTGTTTTTT.

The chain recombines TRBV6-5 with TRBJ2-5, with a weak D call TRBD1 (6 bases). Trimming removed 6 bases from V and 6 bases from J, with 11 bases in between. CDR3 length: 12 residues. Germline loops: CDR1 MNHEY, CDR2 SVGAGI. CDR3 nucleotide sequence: TGTGCCAGCAGGGACAGAGACCAGACCCAGTACTTC. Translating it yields CASRDRDQTQYF.

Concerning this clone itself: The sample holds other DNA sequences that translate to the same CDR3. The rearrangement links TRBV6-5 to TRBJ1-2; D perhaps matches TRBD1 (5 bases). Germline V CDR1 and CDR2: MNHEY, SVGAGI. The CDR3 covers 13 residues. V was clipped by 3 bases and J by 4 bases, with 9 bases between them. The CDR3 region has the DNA TGTGCCAGCAGTTATCAGGGTGGCTATGGCTACACCTTC. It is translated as CASSYQGGYGYTF.

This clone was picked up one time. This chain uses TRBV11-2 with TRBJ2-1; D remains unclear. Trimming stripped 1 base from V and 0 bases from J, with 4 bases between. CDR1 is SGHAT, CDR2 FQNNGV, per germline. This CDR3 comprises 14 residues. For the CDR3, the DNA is TGTGCCAGCAGCTTAGTCATCTCCTACAATGAGCAGTTCTTC. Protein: CASSLVISYNEQFF.

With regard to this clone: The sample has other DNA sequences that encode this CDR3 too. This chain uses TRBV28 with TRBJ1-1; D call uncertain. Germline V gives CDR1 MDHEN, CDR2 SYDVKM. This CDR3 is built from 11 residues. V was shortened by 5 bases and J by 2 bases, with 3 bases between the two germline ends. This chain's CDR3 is CASSPNTEAFF. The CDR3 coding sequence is TGTGCCAGCAGTCCCAACACTGAAGCTTTCTTT.